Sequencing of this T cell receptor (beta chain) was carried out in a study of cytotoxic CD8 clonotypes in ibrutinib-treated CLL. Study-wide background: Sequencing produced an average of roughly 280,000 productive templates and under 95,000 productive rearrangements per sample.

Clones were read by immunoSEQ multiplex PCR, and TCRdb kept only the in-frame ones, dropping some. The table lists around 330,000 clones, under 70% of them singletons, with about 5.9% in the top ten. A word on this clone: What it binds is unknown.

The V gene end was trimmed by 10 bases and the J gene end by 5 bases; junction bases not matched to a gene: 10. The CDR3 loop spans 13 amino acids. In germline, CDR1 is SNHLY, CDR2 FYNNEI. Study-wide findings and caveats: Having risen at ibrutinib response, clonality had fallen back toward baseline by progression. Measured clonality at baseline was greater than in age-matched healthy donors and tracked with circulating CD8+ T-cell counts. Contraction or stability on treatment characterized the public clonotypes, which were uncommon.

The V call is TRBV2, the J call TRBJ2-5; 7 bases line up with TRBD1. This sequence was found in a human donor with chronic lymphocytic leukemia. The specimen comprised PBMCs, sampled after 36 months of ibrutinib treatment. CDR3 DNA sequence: TGTGCCAAAAGACAGGGTTTGGGGGAGACCCAGTACTTC. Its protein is CAKRQGLGETQYF.